This T cell receptor beta chain is drawn from a study of blood T cell repertoires in COVID-19. Study details: Specimens from acute and convalescent COVID-19 originated in the United States, Italy and Spain.

Those who participated ranged in age from 18 to 89 years and resided in some 24 US areas. Cohort placement rested on clinical history that participants reported themselves. Germline lookup yields CDR1 MNHEY and CDR2 SVGAGI. Trimming took 8 bases from V and 9 from J, leaving 11 bases between them. There are 11 residues in the CDR3. Produced via immunoSEQ multiplex PCR; TCRdb's table is partial and in-frame only. The data hold some 390,000 clones, with 89% observed a single time. The sequence was collected from a woman aged 30 to 39 who had recovered from COVID-19. Source material: PBMCs or T cells enriched from blood (not recorded which). This sequence joins TRBV6-5 and TRBJ2-1, with a tentative D call TRBD2 (7 bases). The CDR3 spells CASGRGGEQFF. The CDR3 DNA is TGTGCCAGCGGAAGGGGGGGTGAGCAGTTCTTC.